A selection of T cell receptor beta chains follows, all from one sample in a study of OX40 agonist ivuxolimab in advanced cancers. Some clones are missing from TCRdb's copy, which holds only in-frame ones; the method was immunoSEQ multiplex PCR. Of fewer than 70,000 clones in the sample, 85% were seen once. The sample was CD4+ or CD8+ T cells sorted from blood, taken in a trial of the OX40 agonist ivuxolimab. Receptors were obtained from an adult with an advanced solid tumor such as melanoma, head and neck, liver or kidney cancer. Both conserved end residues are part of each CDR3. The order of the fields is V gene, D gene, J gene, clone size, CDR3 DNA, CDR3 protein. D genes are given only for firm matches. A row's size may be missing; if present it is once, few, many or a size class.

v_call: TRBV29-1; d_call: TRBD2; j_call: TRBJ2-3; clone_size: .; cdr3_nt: TGCAGCGTTGCCGGGAGGGCCAGGGATACGCAGTATTTT; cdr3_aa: CSVAGRARDTQYF
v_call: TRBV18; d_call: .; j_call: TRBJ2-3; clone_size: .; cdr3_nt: TGTGCCAGCTCACCTCTAGCTGATGACACAGATACGCAGTATTTT; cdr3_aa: CASSPLADDTDTQYF
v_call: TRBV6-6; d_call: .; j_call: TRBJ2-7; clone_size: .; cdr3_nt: TGTGCCAGCAGTTACTCGAAGATAAACGAGCAGTACTTC; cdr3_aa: CASSYSKINEQYF
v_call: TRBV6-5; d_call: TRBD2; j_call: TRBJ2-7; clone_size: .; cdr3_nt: TGTGCCAGCAGTTACTCGAGTAGCGGGGCCTCCTACGAGCAGTACTTC; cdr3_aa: CASSYSSSGASYEQYF
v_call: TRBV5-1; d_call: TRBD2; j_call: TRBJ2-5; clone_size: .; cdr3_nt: TGCGCCAGCAGCTTGGCGGGACTAGGATTTCAAGAGACCCAGTACTTC; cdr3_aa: CASSLAGLGFQETQYF
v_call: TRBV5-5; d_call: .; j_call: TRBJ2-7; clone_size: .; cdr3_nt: TGTGCCAGCAGCTTAGCGGGTGTGGACTACGAGCAGTACTTC; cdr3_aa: CASSLAGVDYEQYF
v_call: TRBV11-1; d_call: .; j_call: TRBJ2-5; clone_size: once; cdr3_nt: TGTGCCAGCAGCCATGGGGAGACCCAGTACTTC; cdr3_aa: CASSHGETQYF
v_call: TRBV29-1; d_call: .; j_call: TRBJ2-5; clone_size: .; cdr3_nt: TGCAGCGGGGAGAATGGTGGGACCCAGTACTTC; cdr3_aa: CSGENGGTQYF
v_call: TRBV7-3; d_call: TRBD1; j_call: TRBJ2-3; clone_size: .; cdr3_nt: TGTGCCAGCAGTTTTAGCCGGGACAGGACAGATACGCAGTATTTT; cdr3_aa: CASSFSRDRTDTQYF
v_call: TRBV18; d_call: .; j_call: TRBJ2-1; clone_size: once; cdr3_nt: TGTGCCAGCTCACCACCCTCTACAGCCGGCTACAATGAGCAGTTCTTC; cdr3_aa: CASSPPSTAGYNEQFF
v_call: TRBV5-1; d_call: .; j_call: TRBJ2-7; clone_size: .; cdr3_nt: TGCGCCAGCAGTACTACGACAGGGAGGGGTTACGAGCAGTACTTC; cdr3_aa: CASSTTTGRGYEQYF
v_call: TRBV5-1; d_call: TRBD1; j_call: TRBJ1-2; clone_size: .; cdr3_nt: TGCGCCAGCAGCCCCCGCCCGGGACAGAGCTATGGCTACACCTTC; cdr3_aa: CASSPRPGQSYGYTF
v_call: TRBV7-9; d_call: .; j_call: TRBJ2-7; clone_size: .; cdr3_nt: TGTGCCAGCAGCTTGGAAGGTTACGGGGGCCAGTACTTC; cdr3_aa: CASSLEGYGGQYF
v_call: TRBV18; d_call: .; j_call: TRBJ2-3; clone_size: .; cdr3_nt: TGTGCCAGCTCACCCGAGCCAGGGAGAGATACGCAGTATTTT; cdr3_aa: CASSPEPGRDTQYF
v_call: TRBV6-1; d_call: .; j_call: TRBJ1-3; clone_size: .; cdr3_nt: TGTGCCAGCAGTAGGGGGGCAGAGGGAAACACCATATATTTT; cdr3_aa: CASSRGAEGNTIYF
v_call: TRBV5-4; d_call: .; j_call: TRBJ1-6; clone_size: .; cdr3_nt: TGTGCCAGCAGCCAATTGCCGGTAAATAATTCACCCCTCCACTTT; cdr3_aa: CASSQLPVNNSPLHF
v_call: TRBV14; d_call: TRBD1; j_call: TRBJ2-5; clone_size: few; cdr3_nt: TGTGCCAGCAGCCATAACAGGGGGGAGGAGACCCAGTACTTC; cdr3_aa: CASSHNRGEETQYF
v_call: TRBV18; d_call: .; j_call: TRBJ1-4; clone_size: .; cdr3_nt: TGTGCCAGCTCCCAGAGACAGCTGTCAACTAATGAAAAACTGTTTTTT; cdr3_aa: CASSQRQLSTNEKLFF
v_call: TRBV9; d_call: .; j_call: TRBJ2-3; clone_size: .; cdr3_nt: TGTGCCAGCAGCCGAGGAGGGGATACGCAGTATTTT; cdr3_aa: CASSRGGDTQYF
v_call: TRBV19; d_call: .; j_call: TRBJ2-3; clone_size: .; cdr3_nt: TGTGCCAGTAGTATAGGGGGCCAGGGAGGAGATACGCAGTATTTT; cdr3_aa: CASSIGGQGGDTQYF
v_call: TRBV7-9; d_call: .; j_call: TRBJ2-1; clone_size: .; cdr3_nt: TGTGCCAGCAGCTTAGGTATCTTC; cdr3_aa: CASSLGIF
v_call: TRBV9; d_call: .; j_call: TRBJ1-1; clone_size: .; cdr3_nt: TGTGCCAGCAGGGGGGCCGGGGGCACTGAAGCTTTCTTT; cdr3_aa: CASRGAGGTEAFF
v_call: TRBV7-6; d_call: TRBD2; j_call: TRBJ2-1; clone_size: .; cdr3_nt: TGTGCCAGCAGCGCAACTAGCGGCTCGAGCTCCTACAATGAGCAGTTCTTC; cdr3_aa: CASSATSGSSSYNEQFF
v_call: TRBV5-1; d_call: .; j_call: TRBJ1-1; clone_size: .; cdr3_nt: TGCGCCAGCAGCTCCTTGGGAATGACTACGGGTGAAGCTTTCTTT; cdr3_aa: CASSSLGMTTGEAFF
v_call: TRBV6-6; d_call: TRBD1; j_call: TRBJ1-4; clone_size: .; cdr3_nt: TGTGCCACCAAGTCGTCAGGGGGAGCGGTAAAACTGTTTTTT; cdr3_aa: CATKSSGGAVKLFF
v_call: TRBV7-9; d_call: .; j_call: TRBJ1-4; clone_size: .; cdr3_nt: TGTGCCAGCAGCCATTACAGGGATGAGGAAAAACTGTTTTTT; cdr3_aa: CASSHYRDEEKLFF
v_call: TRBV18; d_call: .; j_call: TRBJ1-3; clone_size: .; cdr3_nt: TGTGCCAGCTCACCACTGGCGGCCGGAGGAAACACCATATATTTT; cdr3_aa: CASSPLAAGGNTIYF
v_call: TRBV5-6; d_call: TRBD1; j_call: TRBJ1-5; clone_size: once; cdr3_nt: TGTGCCAGCAGCTTGGTTACAGGGGTGAATCAGCCCCAGCATTTT; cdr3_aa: CASSLVTGVNQPQHF